This T cell receptor (beta chain) was documented in a study of cytomegalovirus exposure and HLA in healthy donors (dated by TCRdb to 2017 to 2019). Notes on the research overall: The 500 to 800 repertoires of the first cohort and the roughly 120 validation repertoires were produced on the same platform, according to a later analysis. The study aimed to test whether cataloging public T cell receptors could reveal signatures of past pathogen exposure. In addition to the first cohort of about 650 subjects, a separate validation cohort of 100 to 150 different subjects was used. The study combined high-throughput TCR immunosequencing, statistical association of individual TCRs with disease status, and machine learning to predict cytomegalovirus infection status.

A remark on this clone: Its antigen has not been determined. One base away there is no much larger clone; base qualities are not given.

V is pared back by 7 bases and J by 14 bases, with 22 bases lying between the germline termini. Inclusive of the bounding cysteine and phenylalanine, the CDR3 is 13 residues long. The retained sequence is limited to the CDR3, 39 bases, with the frame set at the first base. In the germline V gene, CDR1 corresponds to MNHNS and CDR2 to SASEGT. The donors were included in the validation cohort of 120 subjects, a group kept apart from the approximately 670-subject first cohort. The method was the immunoSEQ multiplex PCR assay. The study's processing was this. To diagnose cytomegalovirus status from the catalog of TCR beta chain sequences, a statistical classification framework was built. TCRdb took this table from immuneACCESS and kept in-frame rearrangements with V and J called. Such tables lack part of the clones; where checked against another copy, unresolved V genes explain under half of the gap, and the rest is unexplained. V and J calls and clone size are given by that table; D and trimming were obtained from the DNA. This sample has tens of thousands of clones in its table, and around 85% of those were observed once. Clones ranked in the top ten supply about 20% of the sample.

The study at large found these results: Of the cluster scores, roughly 95% were above 0 in a later analysis, which found that TCRs clustered in the first cohort also tended to co-occur in the 130 or so validation repertoires. In vitro tests confirmed that three of the cytomegalovirus-associated TCR beta chains recognize cytomegalovirus antigens. A later analysis had no HLA typing for the validation cohort, so co-occurrence there was scored across all 120 repertoires. Most TCR sequences were seen in very few donors, while some public TCRs were found in many individuals. It was suggested by the authors that the approach could potentially be generalized to other disease states and immunological phenotypes. In the study, 150 to 200 TCR beta chains were listed as associated with cytomegalovirus. Cytomegalovirus status was reported to be diagnosed by the classifier with high specificity and sensitivity in both the original and validation cohorts.

Rearrangement joined TRBV6-1 to TRBJ2-3; TRBD2 could be the D gene, as 6 bases match. Material: PBMCs. This TCR was sampled from a man aged 18 to 29 in good health and CMV-seropositive. CDR3 protein: CASILPGRYLPYF. The base sequence is TGTGCCAGCATCCTGCCAGGGAGGTATCTGCCGTATTTT.